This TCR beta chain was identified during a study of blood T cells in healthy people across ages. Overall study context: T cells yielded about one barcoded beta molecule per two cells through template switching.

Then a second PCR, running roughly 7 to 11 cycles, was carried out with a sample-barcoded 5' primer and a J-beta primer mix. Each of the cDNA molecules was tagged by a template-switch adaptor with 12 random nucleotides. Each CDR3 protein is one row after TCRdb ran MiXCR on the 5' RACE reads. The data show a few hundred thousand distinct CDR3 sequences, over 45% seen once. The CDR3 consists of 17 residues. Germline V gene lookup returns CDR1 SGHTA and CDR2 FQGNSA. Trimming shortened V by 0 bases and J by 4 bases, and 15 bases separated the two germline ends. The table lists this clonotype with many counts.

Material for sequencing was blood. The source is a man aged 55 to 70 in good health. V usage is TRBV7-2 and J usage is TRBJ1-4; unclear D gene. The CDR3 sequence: CASSLAPSAGLNEKLFF. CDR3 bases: TGTGCCAGCAGCTTAGCCCCGAGCGCAGGCCTTAATGAAAAACTGTTTTTT.